This T cell receptor beta chain appears in the sequencing data of a study of T cell responses to AZD1222 COVID-19 vaccine. Study conclusions and caveats: Samples come after the peak T cell response, not at day 14.

Comments on this clone: The target antigen is unknown.

Looked up from germline, CDR1 is SQVTM and CDR2 is ANQGSEA. This CDR3 has 13 residues. Trimming left V 7 bases short and J 7 bases short, with 17 bases between. Produced via immunoSEQ multiplex PCR; TCRdb's table is partial and in-frame only. The sample carries more than 65,000 clones, approximately 85% recorded once. The receptor was isolated from an adult who received the AZD1222 COVID-19 vaccine. The sample consisted of peripheral blood, taken 28 days after the second AZD1222 dose. This sequence joins TRBV29-1 and TRBJ2-1; D assignment may be TRBD1 or TRBD2 (5 bases each). The chain's CDR3 is CSAEGTINNEQFF. The CDR3 DNA reads TGCAGCGCTGAGGGGACGATTAATAATGAGCAGTTCTTC.